A single sample gave rise to the 24 T cell receptor beta chains below, sequenced in a study of cytomegalovirus exposure and HLA in healthy donors. Researchers ran the PCR with 60 Vbeta and 13 Jbeta primers. Profiled with immunoSEQ multiplex PCR; TCRdb holds only in-frame clones, not every one. The top ten clones hold approximately 2% of a sample with 160,000 or so clones, roughly 90% of them seen once. The specimen was PBMCs. These receptors were collected from a woman aged 18 to 35 in good health and CMV-seronegative.

This chain links TRBV7-8 with TRBJ1-1; D gene ambiguous. The length of the CDR3 is 18 residues. V lost 1 base and J 4 bases, leaving 22 bases between the germline ends. The germline CDR1 and CDR2 sequences are SGHVS and FQNEAQ. The CDR3 coding sequence is TGTGCCAGCAGCTTAGTAGCCGGTGGAGGTTTTTTCGGCACTGAAGCTTTCTTT. Protein product: CASSLVAGGGFFGTEAFF.

V usage is TRBV11-1 and J usage is TRBJ2-3; D not resolved. The V end was cut by 1 base, the J end by 6 bases, with 5 bases between. The germline CDR1 and CDR2 sequences are SGHAT and FQDESV (reference sequence). The CDR3 is 12 residues long. The CDR3 spells CASSLGLDTQYF. The CDR3 DNA reads as TGTGCCAGCAGCTTAGGGCTGGATACGCAGTATTTT.

The chain couples TRBV5-1 to TRBJ2-2, with 10 bases matching TRBD1. Germline V gene lookup returns CDR1 SGHRS and CDR2 YFSETQ. Germline trimming cut 4 bases from V and 3 bases from J; bases unmatched to any gene: 6. This CDR3 comprises 16 residues. The CDR3 sequence: CASSGGTGVYTGELFF. DNA of the CDR3: TGCGCCAGCAGCGGGGGGACAGGGGTATACACCGGGGAGCTGTTTTTT.

This clone has a single count. The rearrangement links TRBV4-2 to TRBJ2-1; 7 nucleotides line up with TRBD1. The V gene end was trimmed by 0 bases and the J gene end by 5 bases; junction bases not matched to a gene: 7. The CDR3 is made up of 16 amino acids. Germline loops: CDR1 LGHNA, CDR2 YNFKEQ. CDR3: CASSQEIGGGHNEQFF. The CDR3 DNA reads as TGTGCCAGCAGCCAAGAGATAGGGGGCGGGCACAATGAGCAGTTCTTC.

The chain carries TRBV2 and TRBJ1-1, with D uncertain. V was shortened by 7 bases and J by 8 bases, with 14 bases between the two germline ends. CDR3 length equals 12 residues. Germline CDR1 SNHLY, CDR2 FYNNEI. The CDR3 spells CASNPSSSEAFF. The CDR3 DNA follows: TGTGCCAGCAATCCGTCCTCGTCGGAAGCTTTCTTT.

The chain is built from TRBV28 and TRBJ2-3; D ambiguous. The germline V and J ends were trimmed by 4 bases and 0 bases, with 5 bases remaining between them. This CDR3 has 13 amino acids. Germline V CDR1 and CDR2: MDHEN, SYDVKM. CDR3 nucleotide sequence: TGTGCCAGCAGTTCTCCCAGCACAGATACGCAGTATTTT. Protein product: CASSSPSTDTQYF.

This chain links TRBV2 with TRBJ2-5, with D possibly TRBD2 on 6 matching bases. Trimming cost V 5 bases and J 3 bases, with 19 bases left between them. Per germline, CDR1 SNHLY and CDR2 FYNNEI. The CDR3 is made up of 16 amino acids. CDR3 protein: CASSLMGWDSKETQYF. The CDR3 DNA reads as TGTGCCAGCAGTCTAATGGGCTGGGACTCGAAAGAGACCCAGTACTTC.

In this sample, this clone turned up a few times. V gene TRBV4-2 combines with J gene TRBJ2-5; a weak D match, TRBD1 (5 bases). CDR1 LGHNA and CDR2 YNFKEQ come from the germline V gene. Trimming left V 0 bases short and J 0 bases short, with 14 bases between. This CDR3 has 17 amino acids. Here the CDR3 DNA reads TGTGCCAGCAGCCAAGATAATATCAGGGCCAACCAAGAGACCCAGTACTTC. Translating it yields CASSQDNIRANQETQYF.

The V gene is TRBV6-1, the J gene TRBJ2-7; TRBD1 agrees at 9 bases. Germline V gene lookup returns CDR1 MNHNS and CDR2 SASEGT. The CDR3 consists of 16 residues. V trimming: 3 bases; J trimming: 0 bases; junction bases outside the gene matches: 6. The CDR3 bases are TGTGCCAGCAGTGACATCGGGACAGGGCCCTCCTACGAGCAGTACTTC. Translating gives CASSDIGTGPSYEQYF.

The chain recombines TRBV29-1 with TRBJ1-2; D not certain. Trimming stripped 0 bases from V and 8 bases from J, with 13 bases between. Looked up from germline, CDR1 is SQVTM and CDR2 is ANQGSEA. CDR3 length equals 13 residues. CDR3 residues: CSVEDQSSGGYTF. CDR3 nucleotides: TGCAGCGTTGAAGATCAGTCCTCGGGAGGCTACACCTTC.

This clone was detected ten times or more. The CDR3 here is CASSIDPGTGSDTQYF. Written as DNA, the CDR3 is TGTGCCAGTAGTATAGACCCCGGGACAGGGTCAGATACGCAGTATTTT. This chain connects TRBV19 to TRBJ2-3; 9 bases fit TRBD1. Germline V gene data show CDR1 as LNHDA and CDR2 as SQIVND (reference sequence). After removal of 0 bases from V and 4 bases from J, the junction contained 5 bases not matched to a gene. The CDR3 contains 16 residues. The entire variable domain, with the rest obtained from reference TRBV19 and TRBJ2-3, is as follows: DGGITQSPKYLFRKEGQNVTLSCEQNLNHDAMYWYRQDPGQGLRLIYYSQIVNDFQKGDIAEGYSVSREKKESFPLTVTSAQKNPTAFYLCASSIDPGTGSDTQYFGPGTRLTVL.

This chain links TRBV4-1 with TRBJ1-5; D call uncertain. Trimming pared 4 bases from V and 1 base from J, leaving 17 bases between. The CDR3 has 17 amino acids. Germline values: CDR1 MGHRA, CDR2 YSYEKL. CDR3 loop: CASSPLVGGRSNQPQHF. The CDR3 bases are TGCGCCAGCAGCCCGTTGGTCGGCGGAAGGAGCAATCAGCCCCAGCATTTT.

V gene TRBV28 combines with J gene TRBJ1-3; tentatively, D is TRBD1 (6 bases). This CDR3 region has 15 residues. Germline lookup yields CDR1 MDHEN and CDR2 SYDVKM. The V end lost 6 bases, the J end lost 4 bases, and 16 bases lay between the germline ends. The CDR3 DNA is TGTGCCAGCAGCACCGAACAGGGAGCAGGAAACACCATATATTTT. Amino acid sequence: CASSTEQGAGNTIYF. The whole variable domain, remainder taken from reference TRBV28 and TRBJ1-3, is DVKVTQSSRYLVKRTGEKVFLECVQDMDHENMFWYRQDPGLGLRLIYFSYDVKMKEKGDIPEGYSVSREKKERFSLILESASTNQTSMYLCASSTEQGAGNTIYFGEGSWLTVV.

The CDR3: CASSVPGRGGYEQYF. The CDR3 DNA reads TGTGCCAGCAGCGTTCCGGGACGGGGAGGATACGAGCAGTACTTC. This chain joins TRBV11-2 and TRBJ2-7, with a weak D call TRBD2 (6 bases). Germline CDR1 reads SGHAT; CDR2 reads FQNNGV. Deletions cut 5 bases from V and 4 bases from J, with 18 bases between. This CDR3 comprises 15 residues. Together with reference TRBV11-2 and TRBJ2-7, the CDR3 gives the full variable domain: EAGVAQSPRYKIIEKRQSVAFWCNPISGHATLYWYQQILGQGPKLLIQFQNNGVVDDSQLPKDRFSAERLKGVDSTLKIQPAKLEDSAVYLCASSVPGRGGYEQYFGPGTRLTVT.

The J gene is TRBJ1-2, the V gene TRBV30; 9 bases fit TRBD1. CDR3 length equals 13 residues. The V gene end was trimmed by 4 bases and the J gene end by 8 bases; junction bases not matched to a gene: 8. Germline V CDR1 and CDR2: GTSNPN, SVGIG (reference sequence). The CDR3 nucleotides read TGTGCCTGGAAAAAACAGGGGGCGGACGGCTACACCTTC. As protein: CAWKKQGADGYTF. Combining the CDR3 with reference TRBV30 and TRBJ1-2 gives the whole variable domain SQTIHQWPATLVQPVGSPLSLECTVEGTSNPNLYWYRQAAGRGLQLLFYSVGIGQISSEVPQNLSASRPQDRQFILSSKKLLLSDSGFYLCAWKKQGADGYTFGSGTRLTVV.

The rearrangement joins TRBV29-1 to TRBJ2-7; a weak D match, TRBD1 (5 bases). The V end lost 7 bases, the J end lost 5 bases, and 12 bases lay between the germline ends. CDR1 SQVTM and CDR2 ANQGSEA come from the germline V gene. The CDR3 sequence is 11 residues long. The CDR3 sequence is CSGGLGNEQYF. The CDR3 DNA follows: TGCAGCGGGGGCCTTGGAAACGAGCAGTACTTC.

This chain connects TRBV4-1 to TRBJ2-2, with 10 positions matching TRBD2. With V trimmed by 2 bases and J by 6 bases, 3 bases remained unmatched. CDR1 is MGHRA, CDR2 YSYEKL, per germline. The CDR3 sequence is 15 residues long. Here the CDR3 reads CASSQLGLAAGELFF. The CDR3 DNA sequence: TGCGCCAGCAGCCAACTCGGACTAGCGGCCGGGGAGCTGTTTTTT.

This rearrangement joins TRBV27 to TRBJ1-1; D not resolved. The V and J ends lost 2 bases and 6 bases respectively, with 13 bases between them. The CDR3 is 14 residues long. Germline V CDR1 and CDR2: MNHEY, SMNVEV (reference sequence). The CDR3 nucleotides read TGTGCCAGCAGTTTAATAAAGGAGGTCTCTGAAGCTTTCTTT. Protein: CASSLIKEVSEAFF.

This chain joins TRBV7-9 and TRBJ2-3; D is perhaps TRBD1 (5 bases). The CDR3 has 14 amino acids. Trimming cost V 0 bases and J 3 bases, with 7 bases left between them. Looked up from germline, CDR1 is SEHNR and CDR2 is FQNEAQ (reference sequence). In DNA form, the CDR3 reads TGTGCCAGCAGCTTAGCGCAGGGAACAGATACGCAGTATTTT. Encoded protein: CASSLAQGTDTQYF. Filled out from reference TRBV7-9 and TRBJ2-3, the complete variable domain reads DTGVSQNPRHKITKRGQNVTFRCDPISEHNRLYWYRQTLGQGPEFLTYFQNEAQLEKSRLLSDRFSAERPKGSFSTLEIQRTEQGDSAMYLCASSLAQGTDTQYFGPGTRLTVL.

In this sample, this clone turned up a few times. This sequence joins TRBV19 and TRBJ1-5, with D maybe TRBD1 (5 bases). V was clipped by 3 bases and J by 0 bases, with 9 bases between them. CDR1 LNHDA and CDR2 SQIVND come from the germline V gene (reference sequence). The length of the CDR3 is 15 residues. DNA for the CDR3: TGTGCCAGTAGTATTGTGGGGGGTAGCAATCAGCCCCAGCATTTT. This sequence encodes CASSIVGGSNQPQHF.

This rearrangement joins TRBV11-2 to TRBJ2-5, with TRBD2 identical over 10 bases. Germline loops: CDR1 SGHAT, CDR2 FQNNGV. The J segment lost 4 bases and the V segment lost 0 bases, leaving 11 bases of the junction unmatched. The CDR3 totals 18 residues. For the CDR3, the DNA is TGTGCCAGCAGCTTAGATCGGAATCTAGCGGGAGCTGGAGAGACCCAGTACTTC. Amino acid sequence: CASSLDRNLAGAGETQYF.

V usage is TRBV18 and J usage is TRBJ1-5; the match to TRBD1 covers 7 bases. Germline V gene lookup returns CDR1 KGHSH and CDR2 LQKENI. The CDR3 totals 14 residues. V dropped 4 bases and J dropped 5; count of bases not matched to a gene: 5. The CDR3 is CASSQQGNHQPQHF. CDR3 nucleotide sequence: TGTGCCAGCTCACAACAGGGGAACCATCAGCCCCAGCATTTT.

The V gene is TRBV28, the J gene TRBJ2-1, with D possibly TRBD2 on 7 matching bases. This CDR3 has 14 residues. The germline gives CDR1 MDHEN, CDR2 SYDVKM. Deletions cut 3 bases from V and 6 bases from J, with 12 bases between. The CDR3 bases are TGTGCCAGCAGTTTTGAGGGGGGGGTCAATGAGCAGTTCTTC. Translating it yields CASSFEGGVNEQFF.

The chain recombines TRBV7-6 with TRBJ2-2, with D hard to call. Trimming removed 5 bases at V and 3 bases at J, with 4 bases between. Germline V gene lookup returns CDR1 SGHVS and CDR2 FNYEAQ. This CDR3 contains 12 residues. DNA for the CDR3: TGTGCCAGCAGCACAGACACCGGGGAGCTGTTTTTT. Its protein is CASSTDTGELFF.